The rows below give T cell receptor beta chains drawn from one sample of a study of neurological immune-mediated disorders. Using its own MiXCR run on the 5' RACE reads, TCRdb lists one record per CDR3 protein. The top ten hold approximately 6.9% of the sample, which has tens of thousands of distinct CDR3 sequences, 10% seen once. What was sequenced was PBMCs. These receptors were obtained from a woman in her 30s with HTLV-1-associated myelopathy (HAM/TSP). Both conserved end residues are part of each CDR3. Rows give clone size only sometimes, using once, few, many, or a class for an expanded clone.

>TRBV5-8|TRBJ2-2|many
CASSFVRYTGELFF
>TRBV20-1|TRBJ2-2|many
CSATAGGTGELFF
>TRBV2|TRBJ2-1|many
CASSEGRLPYNEQFF
>TRBV6-5|TRBJ2-3|many
CASSYSFSGGSTDTQYF
>TRBV6-1|TRBJ2-7|many
CASSEPGQTSYEQYF
>TRBV10-3|TRBJ1-3|many
CAIRTGGNTIYF
>TRBV18|TRBJ2-6|-
CDSSPVGGSGANVLTF
>TRBV20-1|TRBJ2-5|many
CSAKTGGRETQYF
>TRBV18|TRBJ1-3|many
CASSPGNSGNTIYF
>TRBV5-5|TRBJ1-6|-
CASRPGQGGYSPLHF
>TRBV5-1|TRBJ1-2|many
CASSLVPPGQGTRGGYGYTF
>TRBV24-1|TRBJ2-6|medium-sized
CATSQGVHSGANVLTF
>TRBV5-1|TRBJ2-6|many
CASSHTTGGSGANVLTF
>TRBV20-1|TRBJ2-7|once
CSATEVENYEQYF
>TRBV4-1|TRBJ2-1|many
CASSQGPAGGYNEQFF
>TRBV20-1|TRBJ1-1|many
CSASRQGNTEAFF
>TRBV5-6|TRBJ2-4|many
CASSSGVGNIQYF
>TRBV7-8|TRBJ2-3|many
CASSLQRGGTNTQYF
>TRBV6-5|TRBJ2-7|many
CASSYSAGTETYEQYF
>TRBV4-1|TRBJ2-1|-
CASSQIIRVQGGNEQFF
>TRBV20-1|TRBJ1-1|many
CSASERGALNTEAFF
>TRBV5-1|TRBJ2-3|many
CASSLGQGGDTQYF
>TRBV2|TRBJ1-1|many
CASSIRGTEAFF
>TRBV5-1|TRBJ1-2|many
CASSTELGGYTF
>TRBV20-1|TRBJ2-7|many
CSARSGTGDIEQYF
>TRBV29-1|TRBJ1-3|-
CSVVTEGKTIYF
>TRBV5-1|TRBJ1-5|many
CASSPDGQGNQPQHF
>TRBV20-1|TRBJ1-6|many
CSAPGQGNSPLHF
>TRBV20-1|TRBJ1-4|many
CSAKIPKIEPTNEKLFF
>TRBV5-6|TRBJ2-7|many
CASSPGQNYEQYF
>TRBV15|TRBJ1-5|many
CATSGGQGAYQPQHF
>TRBV12-3/TRBV12-4|TRBJ2-2|-
CASRRVHAKSGELFF
>TRBV20-1|TRBJ2-4|many
CSARDTTRMHIQYF
>TRBV20-1|TRBJ2-1|many
CSARRQTNHNEQFF
>TRBV20-1|TRBJ2-3|many
CSVRPPPGRKVGTQYF
>TRBV7-9|TRBJ2-2|many
CASSAMGTGEF
>TRBV11-2|TRBJ2-7|many
CASSPSSGSSYEQYF
>TRBV20-1|TRBJ2-7|-
CSARGSGGAYEQYF
>TRBV24-1|TRBJ1-2|many
CATSEPGANYGYTF
>TRBV5-1|TRBJ2-5|many
CASRSGQGAQETQYF
>TRBV7-2|TRBJ1-6|many
CASSILGDSSPLHF
>TRBV20-1|TRBJ2-3|many
CSAQGTAGTTSTDTQYF
>TRBV5-1|TRBJ2-7|many
CASSFRSSSYEQYF
>TRBV20-1|TRBJ2-2|many
CSARDALRGESTGELFF
>TRBV5-1|TRBJ1-6|many
CASSVGQGARNSPLHF
>TRBV20-1|TRBJ1-2|many
CSAEGITGGYTF
>TRBV9|TRBJ2-7|many
CASSVAQESYEQYF
>TRBV20-1|TRBJ1-4|many
CSARGLNEKLFF
>TRBV20-1|TRBJ2-1|many
CSAIRTTILPTNEQFF
>TRBV12-3/TRBV12-4|TRBJ2-1|many
CASSLVRWRGLGYNEQFF
>TRBV5-1|TRBJ2-7|many
CASSLDTLYEQYF
>TRBV5-1|TRBJ1-1|many
CASSSSTQGITEAFF
>TRBV20-1|TRBJ1-4|many
CSANRGSDEKLFF
>TRBV11-3|TRBJ1-2|many
CASSIRGQTNYGYTF
>TRBV5-1|TRBJ2-7|many
CASSFTSSYEQYF
>TRBV20-1|TRBJ1-3|many
CSARVVSAGRGLSGNTIYF
>TRBV20-1|TRBJ1-1|medium-sized
CSATRQGDTEAFF
>TRBV15|TRBJ1-1|many
CATSRGGEGGRGTEAFF
>TRBV19|TRBJ1-5|few
CASGTQGNSNQPQHF